This T cell receptor beta chain stems from a study of technical replicates of blood from a few donors. Germline loops: CDR1 SGHNT, CDR2 YENEEA. This CDR3 has 14 amino acids. Trimming left V 3 bases short and J 7 bases short, with 12 bases between. The table came from immunoSEQ multiplex PCR; TCRdb's copy has only in-frame clones and leaves some out. The table lists about 88,000 clones, approximately 94% of them singletons, with over 0.2% in the top ten. Sequenced: T cells isolated from PBMCs. The gene calls are TRBV11-3 and TRBJ2-2; possible D gene TRBD2, 6 bases. The receptor was isolated from a human donor in good health. CDR3 coding DNA: TGTGCCAGCAGCTTGCGGGATAAATACGGGGAGCTGTTTTTT. It specifies CASSLRDKYGELFF.